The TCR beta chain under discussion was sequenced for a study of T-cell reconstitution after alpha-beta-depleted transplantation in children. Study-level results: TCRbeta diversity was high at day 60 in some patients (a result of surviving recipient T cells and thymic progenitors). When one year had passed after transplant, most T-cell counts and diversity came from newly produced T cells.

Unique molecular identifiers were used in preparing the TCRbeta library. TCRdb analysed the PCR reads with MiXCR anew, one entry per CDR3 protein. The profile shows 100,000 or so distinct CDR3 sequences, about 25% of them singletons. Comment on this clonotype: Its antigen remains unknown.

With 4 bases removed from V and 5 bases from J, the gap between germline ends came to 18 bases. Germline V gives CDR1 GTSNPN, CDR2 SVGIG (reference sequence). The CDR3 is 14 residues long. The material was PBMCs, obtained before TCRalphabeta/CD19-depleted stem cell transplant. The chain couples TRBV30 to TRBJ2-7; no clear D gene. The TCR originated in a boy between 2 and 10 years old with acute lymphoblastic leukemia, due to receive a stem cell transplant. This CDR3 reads CAWTGSPLTDEQYF. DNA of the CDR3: TGTGCCTGGACCGGTTCTCCCCTAACCGACGAGCAGTACTTC.